These 11 T cell receptor beta chains originate from one sample sequenced in a study of T cell responses to AZD1222 COVID-19 vaccine (dated by TCRdb to the early 2020s). The time point label of this sample denotes: baseline before first vaccination. The library was built by means of the immunoSEQ multiplex PCR assay. Drawn from immuneACCESS, this table holds only the in-frame rearrangements with V and J called that TCRdb kept. Clones are partly lost; checked studies trace under half to an unresolved V gene and leave the rest unexplained. Recorded for this sample are approximately 180,000 clones; over 75% of them occurred a single time. Of the sample, approximately 3% falls within the top ten clones. The sequenced sample was peripheral blood, obtained on day 0 of AZD1222 vaccination. Receptors originate from an adult in good health.

A single count supports this clone. The chain couples TRBV6-2 or TRBV6-3 to TRBJ2-1, with 11 bases identical to TRBD2. The CDR3 covers 17 residues. The germline V gene encodes CDR1 MNHEY and CDR2 SVGEGT. After removal of 4 bases from V and 9 bases from J, the junction contained 14 bases not matched to a gene. This CDR3 reads CASSSSYSPLAGVEQFF. The CDR3 DNA is TGTGCCAGCAGTTCCTCCTACTCTCCACTAGCGGGGGTTGAGCAGTTCTTC.

V and J are TRBV27 and TRBJ2-7; D is possibly TRBD2 (5 bases). V was trimmed by 6 bases and J by 5 bases, leaving 11 bases between them. CDR1 MNHEY and CDR2 SMNVEV come from the germline V gene (reference sequence). The CDR3 totals 12 residues. This CDR3 reads CASRRVVNEQYF. CDR3 nucleotide sequence: TGTGCCAGCAGGCGGGTCGTAAACGAGCAGTACTTC.

This chain joins TRBV5-5 and TRBJ2-1; D is undetermined. CDR1 and CDR2 from the germline V gene are SGHKS and YYEKEE (reference sequence). The length of the CDR3 is 13 residues. Trimming took off 1 base at V and 9 bases at J, with 11 bases between the two ends. The CDR3 DNA reads as TGTGCCAGCAGCTTGACGCATTATGGTGAGCAGTTCTTC. Translation: CASSLTHYGEQFF.

The genes are TRBV3-1 (or the pseudogene TRBV3-2) and TRBJ1-6, with 9 bases aligning to TRBD1. Germline loops: CDR1 LGHDT, CDR2 YNNKEL (reference sequence). The CDR3 runs to 16 residues. J was trimmed by 6 bases and V by 5 bases; bases with no gene match: 8. The CDR3 here is CASSFWGTGLNSPLHF. CDR3 sequence (DNA): TGTGCCAGCAGCTTCTGGGGGACAGGGCTTAATTCACCCCTCCACTTT.

The rearrangement links TRBV7-2 to TRBJ2-7; maybe TRBD1 (7 bases). CDR1 SGHTA and CDR2 FQGNSA come from the germline V gene. The CDR3 totals 14 residues. Trimming left V 5 bases short and J 6 bases short, with 17 bases between. CDR3 DNA: TGTGCCAGCAGCCAGCGACAGGGAGGAAGCGAGCAGTACTTC. This encodes CASSQRQGGSEQYF.

This clone occurred once. The chain uses TRBV12-5 and TRBJ2-7; 9 positions agree with TRBD1. The CDR3 runs to 15 residues. Per germline, CDR1 LGHNT and CDR2 FRNRAP. Trimming removed 6 bases from V and 5 bases from J; junction bases left unmatched: 11. CDR3 sequence: CASGRGTGWKNEQYF. The CDR3 DNA reads TGTGCTAGTGGACGGGGGACAGGGTGGAAAAACGAGCAGTACTTC. Supplemented by reference TRBV12-5 and TRBJ2-7, the full variable domain reads DARVTQTPRHKVTEMGQEVTMRCQPILGHNTVFWYRQTMMQGLELLAYFRNRAPLDDSGMPKDRFSAEMPDATLATLKIQPSEPRDSAVYFCASGRGTGWKNEQYFGPGTRLTVT.

The chain is built from TRBV3-1 (or the pseudogene TRBV3-2) and TRBJ1-2; a possible D gene is TRBD1 (5 bases). Germline CDR1 and CDR2: LGHDT and YNNKEL (reference sequence). This CDR3 is 17 amino acids long. Trimming shortened V by 1 base and J by 4 bases, and 19 bases separated the two germline ends. The CDR3 loop reads CASSQVSLGRNLYGYTF. CDR3 coding DNA: TGTGCCAGCAGCCAAGTGTCCTTGGGACGAAACCTCTATGGCTACACCTTC.

This clone occurred once. The genes are TRBV6-2 or TRBV6-3 and TRBJ1-1, with D unclear. The CDR3 totals 13 residues. The germline CDR1 and CDR2 sequences are MNHEY and SVGEGT. Trimming cost V 5 bases and J 2 bases, with 9 bases left between them. The DNA for the CDR3 is TGTGCCAGCAGTCCACCTCCAAACACTGAAGCTTTCTTT. This translates into CASSPPPNTEAFF.

V usage is TRBV12-3 or TRBV12-4 and J usage is TRBJ2-5, with 9 bases fitting TRBD1. J lost 5 bases, V lost 6 bases, and 4 bases had no gene match. The CDR3 sequence is 13 residues long. In DNA, the CDR3 is TGTGCCAGCAGAACAGGGGGCCGGGAGACCCAGTACTTC. Its translation: CASRTGGRETQYF.

The CDR3 is CASSLVSAGYNSPLHF. The CDR3 coding sequence is TGTGCCAGCAGCTTAGTATCCGCGGGGTATAATTCACCCCTCCACTTT. The V and J genes are TRBV7-2 and TRBJ1-6; D not resolved. V dropped 1 base and J dropped 4 bases, with 11 bases sitting between them. CDR1 and CDR2 from the germline V gene are SGHTA and FQGNSA. The CDR3 is 16 residues long.

The chain couples TRBV9 to TRBJ2-2, with D hard to call. Germline CDR1 SGDLS, CDR2 YYNGEE. This CDR3 region has 16 residues. Trimming left V 0 bases short and J 0 bases short, with 9 bases between. CDR3 bases: TGTGCCAGCAGCGTAGAGAAGGTTACGAACACCGGGGAGCTGTTTTTT. The encoded protein is CASSVEKVTNTGELFF.